The 32 T cell receptor beta chains reported below all come from one sample, sequenced in a study of vaccination and CD4 T cells after COVID-19. Regarding treatment: approximately nine-day PBMC culture with coronavirus spike peptide pools or control peptides (ViraFEST assay). At the Johns Hopkins FTIC core, DNA taken from cultured CD4+ T cells was sequenced by way of the Oncomine TCR Beta short-read assay. TCRdb re-called the PCR reads with MiXCR, one entry per CDR3 protein. The sample shows around 13,000 distinct CDR3 sequences, under 55% of them seen only once. What these receptors recognize is not known. The sample was CD4+ T cells from blood, cultured in vitro, taken before SARS-CoV-2 vaccination. These receptors came from a human donor who had recovered from COVID-19.

The chain recombines TRBV6-2 or TRBV6-3 with TRBJ1-1; D is uncertain. V was clipped by 11 bases and J by 1 base, with 14 bases between them. This CDR3 is 13 amino acids long. Germline V CDR1 and CDR2: MNHEY, SVGEGT. The CDR3 here is CAAFVAPNTEAFF. The CDR3 DNA reads as TGTGCCGCCTTCGTGGCCCCGAACACTGAAGCTTTCTTT.

The gene calls are TRBV27 and TRBJ2-1, with D perhaps being TRBD1 or TRBD2 (6 bases each). CDR3 length equals 15 residues. The germline gives CDR1 MNHEY, CDR2 SMNVEV (reference sequence). Trimming removed 0 bases at V and 8 bases at J, with 14 bases between. CDR3 protein: CASSLSLPGGDEQFF. CDR3 coding DNA: TGTGCCAGCAGTTTATCCCTCCCCGGGGGCGATGAGCAGTTCTTC.

A few counts support this clonotype. This chain links TRBV6-1 with TRBJ1-1; 7 bases align to TRBD1. Trimming cost V 7 bases and J 0 bases; bases outside gene matches: 2. Germline CDR1 and CDR2: MNHNS and SASEGT. This CDR3 has 13 amino acids. The CDR3 DNA reads as TGTGCCAGCACCGACAGGGTGAACACTGAAGCTTTCTTT. This gives the protein CASTDRVNTEAFF.

The rearrangement uses TRBV5-4 and TRBJ1-1; 7 positions agree with TRBD1. From germline, CDR1 is SGHNT and CDR2 YYREEE (reference sequence). This CDR3 region has 15 residues. The V segment lost 3 bases and the J segment 5 bases; nucleotides outside the gene matches: 10. CDR3 region: CASSSRQGVLTEAFF. The CDR3 nucleotides are TGTGCCAGCAGCTCCCGACAGGGAGTGTTGACTGAAGCTTTCTTT.

V usage is TRBV11-3 and J usage is TRBJ1-2; D is perhaps TRBD1 (6 bases). Deletions cut 5 bases from V and 14 bases from J, with 15 bases between. CDR1 and CDR2 (germline): SGHNT, YENEEA. The CDR3 is made up of 11 amino acids. In DNA, the CDR3 is TGTGCCAGCAGCCCAGGATGGGGGCGGACCTTC. The encoded protein is CASSPGWGRTF. Filled out from reference TRBV11-3 and TRBJ1-2, the complete variable domain reads EAGVVQSPRYKIIEKKQPVAFWCNPISGHNTLYWYLQNLGQGPELLIRYENEEAVDDSQLPKDRFSAERLKGVDSTLKIQPAELGDSAVYLCASSPGWGRTFGSGTRLTVV.

This clonotype was counted between two and nine times. The chain carries TRBV6-1 and TRBJ1-5; TRBD1 agrees at 9 bases. After removal of 8 bases from V and 10 bases from J, the junction contained 6 bases not matched to a gene. Germline assignment: CDR1 MNHNS and CDR2 SASEGT. CDR3 size: 12 residues. CDR3 in DNA: TGTGCCAGCGGGGGACAGGGATTACCCCAGCATTTT. Translation: CASGGQGLPQHF.

This clonotype was found a few times. This chain uses TRBV7-2 with TRBJ1-2; tentative D call: TRBD1 (5 bases). CDR3 length equals 16 residues. Trimming pared 2 bases from V and 1 base from J, leaving 14 bases between. From germline, CDR1 is SGHTA and CDR2 FQGNSA. CDR3 amino acids: CASSLLFAGVNYGYTF. The CDR3 DNA reads TGTGCCAGCAGCTTACTGTTCGCGGGGGTTAACTATGGCTACACCTTC.

V and J are TRBV20-1 and TRBJ1-5; 7 positions match TRBD1. V shed 7 bases and J 3 bases; nucleotides not matched to a gene: 6. This CDR3 has 13 residues. CDR1 is DFQATT, CDR2 SNEGSKA, per germline (reference sequence). CDR3 sequence reads: CSVQGVDNQPQHF. CDR3 coding DNA: TGCAGTGTCCAGGGGGTTGACAATCAGCCCCAGCATTTT.

This clonotype was counted a few times. The chain has TRBV7-2 and TRBJ1-2; D is undetermined. The V and J ends lost 5 bases and 0 bases respectively, with 19 bases between them. The CDR3 spans 17 residues. Germline V gives CDR1 SGHTA, CDR2 FQGNSA. CDR3 sequence (DNA): TGTGCCAGCAGCCCATCGCCGAGCCTCGGAGCTAACTATGGCTACACCTTC. Amino acid sequence: CASSPSPSLGANYGYTF.

This clonotype was picked up a small number of times. The genes are TRBV12-3 or TRBV12-4 and TRBJ2-5, with unresolved D. The V and J ends lost 3 bases and 4 bases respectively, with 3 bases between them. The CDR3 extends over 11 amino acids. In DNA, the CDR3 is TGTGCCAGCAGTTTTGGAGAGACCCAGTACTTC. It yields the protein CASSFGETQYF.

This clonotype was counted a single time. V and J are TRBV5-4 and TRBJ2-1; 8 nucleotides line up with TRBD2. After removal of 1 base from V and 9 bases from J, the junction contained 12 bases not matched to a gene. Per the germline V gene, CDR1 is SGHNT and CDR2 is YYREEE (reference sequence). The CDR3 runs 16 residues. The chain's CDR3 is CASSLSQGAGVGEQFF. CDR3 coding DNA: TGTGCCAGCAGCTTGTCTCAGGGAGCGGGAGTGGGTGAGCAGTTCTTC. The entire variable domain, with the rest obtained from reference TRBV5-4 and TRBJ2-1, is as follows: ETGVTQSPTHLIKTRGQQVTLRCSSQSGHNTVSWYQQALGQGPQFIFQYYREEENGRGNFPPRFSGLQFPNYSSELNVNALELDDSALYLCASSLSQGAGVGEQFFGPGTRLTVL.

A few counts support this clonotype. The chain carries TRBV27 and TRBJ2-7; D gene unclear. The CDR3 is 14 residues long. CDR1 and CDR2 from the germline V gene are MNHEY and SMNVEV (reference sequence). Trimming stripped 0 bases from V and 2 bases from J, with 8 bases between. The CDR3 bases are TGTGCCAGCAGTTTATCCGCCAACCCCTACGAGCAGTACTTC. Translating it yields CASSLSANPYEQYF.

The chain recombines TRBV7-2 with TRBJ1-2; the match to TRBD1 covers 10 bases. V lost 1 base, J lost 7 bases, and 0 bases stayed unmatched. The CDR3 covers 13 residues. Germline V gene sequence: CDR1 SGHTA, CDR2 FQGNSA. DNA of the CDR3: TGTGCCAGCAGCTTAGGGGACAGGGGTGGCTACACCTTC. This translates into CASSLGDRGGYTF.

This rearrangement joins TRBV25-1 to TRBJ2-3; no reliable D call. Per germline, CDR1 MGHDK and CDR2 SYGVNS. This CDR3 region has 12 residues. Deletions cut 1 base from V and 7 bases from J, with 6 bases between. The CDR3 DNA reads TGTGCCAGCAGTGAATCTATTAATACGCAGTATTTT. It translates to CASSESINTQYF.

V gene TRBV6-1 combines with J gene TRBJ2-7; 8 nucleotides align to TRBD2. This CDR3 spans 17 amino acids. V dropped 5 bases and J dropped 0; count of bases not matched to a gene: 12. The germline V gene encodes CDR1 MNHNS and CDR2 SASEGT. CDR3 sequence: CASSLDGTSGSSYEQYF. In DNA, the CDR3 is TGTGCCAGCAGTCTAGATGGGACTAGTGGGAGCTCCTACGAGCAGTACTTC.

This clonotype was seen a handful of times. The chain is built from TRBV6-1 and TRBJ1-2; a possible D gene is TRBD1 (5 bases). This CDR3 has 14 amino acids. Germline lookup yields CDR1 MNHNS and CDR2 SASEGT. Trimming took off 7 bases at V and 4 bases at J, with 16 bases between the two ends. The CDR3 DNA reads TGTGCCAGCACCCAGGGTACGGAGGGCTATGGCTACACCTTC. This gives the protein CASTQGTEGYGYTF.

The rearrangement uses TRBV19 and TRBJ2-7, with TRBD2 as a possible D gene (6 bases). The CDR3 contains 14 residues. CDR1 and CDR2 (germline): LNHDA, SQIVND (reference sequence). V was trimmed by 3 bases and J by 4 bases, leaving 13 bases between them. DNA of the CDR3: TGTGCCAGTAGTATCTCGGGGGACCCTTACGAGCAGTACTTC. It yields the protein CASSISGDPYEQYF.

A few counts support this clonotype. The chain joins TRBV7-9 to TRBJ1-1; the match to TRBD1 covers 12 bases. The V and J ends lost 5 bases and 11 bases, in that order; junction bases with no gene match: 9. Per the germline V gene, CDR1 is SEHNR and CDR2 is FQNEAQ (reference sequence). The CDR3 has 14 residues. CDR3 nucleotide sequence: TGTGCCAGCAGCGGGACAGGGGGCGATTTGGACGCTTTCTTT. It codes for CASSGTGGDLDAFF. Variable domain in full (rest from reference TRBV7-9 and TRBJ1-1): DTGVSQNPRHKITKRGQNVTFRCDPISEHNRLYWYRQTLGQGPEFLTYFQNEAQLEKSRLLSDRFSAERPKGSFSTLEIQRTEQGDSAMYLCASSGTGGDLDAFFGQGTRLTVV.

The J gene is TRBJ2-7, the V gene TRBV29-1; perhaps D is TRBD1 or TRBD2 (5 bases each). Germline V gene lookup returns CDR1 SQVTM and CDR2 ANQGSEA. The CDR3 runs 13 residues. The V gene lost 3 bases and the J gene lost 2 bases, with 11 bases spanning the gap. CDR3 sequence: CSVDSGTTYEQYF. In DNA form, the CDR3 reads TGCAGCGTTGACTCGGGGACCACCTACGAGCAGTACTTC.

This clonotype appeared a few times. This chain links TRBV7-4 with TRBJ2-5, with 9 positions matching TRBD2. Trimming cost V 5 bases and J 3 bases; bases outside gene matches: 7. The V gene's germline CDR1 is SGHVT and CDR2 SQSDAQ. The CDR3 covers 15 residues. In DNA form, the CDR3 reads TGTGCCAGCAGCGTAGGAGTAGCGGGAGAAGAGACCCAGTACTTC. This translates into CASSVGVAGEETQYF.

V gene TRBV6-1 combines with J gene TRBJ2-5; D is possibly TRBD1 (6 bases). Trimming shortened V by 4 bases and J by 4 bases, and 13 bases separated the two germline ends. The CDR3 runs to 14 residues. CDR1 is MNHNS and CDR2 is SASEGT in the germline V gene. The CDR3 spells CASSGTATRETQYF. CDR3 nucleotides: TGTGCCAGCAGTGGGACAGCTACCCGAGAGACCCAGTACTTC.

This clonotype was counted a single time. The chain employs TRBV7-2 and TRBJ2-6; possible D gene TRBD1, 7 bases. Per germline, CDR1 SGHTA and CDR2 FQGNSA. Trimming took 5 bases from V and 4 from J, leaving 15 bases between them. This CDR3 is 16 amino acids long. CDR3 nucleotides: TGTGCCAGCAGCCCCACAGGGGCGGGAGGGGCCAACGTCCTGACTTTC. Its protein product is CASSPTGAGGANVLTF.

The chain links TRBV28 to TRBJ2-7; TRBD1 agrees at 8 bases. V gave up 4 bases and J gave up 3 bases; unmatched junction bases: 2. The CDR3 spans 13 residues. Germline-derived CDR1 and CDR2 are MDHEN and SYDVKM. This CDR3 is CASSWTGFYEQYF. The CDR3, as DNA: TGTGCCAGCAGTTGGACAGGGTTCTACGAGCAGTACTTC.

The chain has TRBV29-1 and TRBJ1-1, with D possibly TRBD1 on 5 matching bases. The CDR3 covers 14 residues. Germline V CDR1 and CDR2: SQVTM, ANQGSEA. Trimming pared 5 bases from V and 3 bases from J, leaving 16 bases between. The CDR3 here is CSVKSPGGDTEAFF. CDR3 in DNA: TGCAGCGTTAAGTCCCCCGGAGGGGACACTGAAGCTTTCTTT.

Only a few counts were recorded for this clonotype. The chain has TRBV7-9 and TRBJ2-5; D gene uncertain. In germline, CDR1 is SEHNR, CDR2 FQNEAQ (reference sequence). The CDR3 has 13 amino acids. V was trimmed by 1 base and J by 3 bases, leaving 6 bases between them. CDR3 DNA sequence: TGTGCCAGCAGCTTAGTCGCGGAAGAGACCCAGTACTTC. It translates to CASSLVAEETQYF.

This clonotype was counted only a few times. The chain is built from TRBV12-3 or TRBV12-4 and TRBJ1-5; a weak D match, TRBD1 (5 bases). V gave up 0 bases and J gave up 3 bases, with 9 bases separating them. This CDR3 region has 15 residues. The CDR3 sequence is CASSLAGASNQPQHF. In DNA, the CDR3 is TGTGCCAGCAGTTTAGCAGGGGCCTCCAATCAGCCCCAGCATTTT.

This rearrangement joins TRBV19 to TRBJ2-1; the D gene is possibly TRBD2 (5 bases). The germline V gene encodes CDR1 LNHDA and CDR2 SQIVND (reference sequence). The CDR3 is 13 amino acids. V lost 5 bases to trimming and J lost 6 bases, with 11 bases between them. The DNA of the CDR3 is TGTGCCAGTAGTCCCGAGGGCATCAATGAGCAGTTCTTC. Translation: CASSPEGINEQFF.

The chain recombines TRBV4-3 with TRBJ2-2, with TRBD1 matching 8 bases. The CDR3 totals 14 residues. Germline V CDR1 and CDR2: LGHNA, YSLEER. Losses at the gene ends were 6 bases for V and 5 bases for J; bases not matched to a gene: 5. CDR3 bases: TGCGCCAGCAGTCAGGGGGCGTTTACCGGGGAGCTGTTTTTT. Residues: CASSQGAFTGELFF.

The V gene is TRBV6-1, the J gene TRBJ2-5, with TRBD1 matching 8 bases. The CDR3 has 15 amino acids. The trim removed 6 bases at V and 4 bases at J, leaving 10 bases unmatched. In germline, CDR1 is MNHNS, CDR2 SASEGT. The CDR3 region is CASRPTGGGGETQYF. CDR3 DNA: TGTGCCAGCAGACCCACAGGGGGTGGTGGAGAGACCCAGTACTTC.

This clonotype was seen once. This rearrangement joins TRBV20-1 to TRBJ2-2; tentative D call: TRBD1 (5 bases). The V end lost 2 bases, the J end lost 0 bases, and 10 bases lay between the germline ends. This CDR3 contains 15 residues. Germline assignment: CDR1 DFQATT and CDR2 SNEGSKA (reference sequence). This CDR3 is CSARPTAPNTGELFF. Here the CDR3 DNA reads TGCAGTGCTAGACCGACAGCCCCGAACACCGGGGAGCTGTTTTTT.

This clonotype was seen more than once but under ten times. The chain has TRBV20-1 and TRBJ1-5, with 10 bases aligning to TRBD1. The trim removed 1 base at V and 4 bases at J, leaving 13 bases unmatched. Per the germline V gene, CDR1 is DFQATT and CDR2 is SNEGSKA (reference sequence). The CDR3 loop spans 18 amino acids. This CDR3 is CSARVSTGGRVGNQPQHF. The CDR3 DNA follows: TGCAGTGCTAGAGTATCGACAGGGGGCCGAGTTGGTAATCAGCCCCAGCATTTT.

The V call is TRBV20-1, the J call TRBJ1-3, with D hard to call. V lost 6 bases and J 0 bases, leaving 18 bases between the germline ends. The CDR3 runs 16 residues. CDR1 and CDR2 from the germline V gene are DFQATT and SNEGSKA (reference sequence). DNA for the CDR3: TGCAGTGCCGTCTCACAGTTGACCCACTCTGGAAACACCATATATTTT. Translating gives CSAVSQLTHSGNTIYF.